This T cell receptor (beta chain) was identified during a study of blood T cell repertoires in COVID-19 (dated by TCRdb to about 2020). Some background on the complete study: Collaborator samples came from the United States, Italy and Spain and covered acute and convalescent phases of COVID-19. The prospective study material was composed of cDNA or gDNA derived from T cells, B-cell-depleted T cells, or PBMCs. Deeply sampled blood TCRbeta repertoires from subjects exposed to, actively infected with, or recovered from COVID-19 were included in the dataset. The repertoires were released in a freely available public database meant as a resource for research on the immune response to SARS-CoV-2. The samples were drawn from the first 160 participants of the ongoing ImmuneRACE study and from 1,254 subjects provided by 6 global collaborators. A de-identified subject ID, COVID-19 status, age in years and sex were almost always included in the sample metadata. Where available, HLA class I and class II types were taken from metadata supplied by the sample provider and were not determined by assay-based typing. Paper-wide results and their limitations: The quantity of clinical and demographic metadata differed by source and by participant and was supplied without curation.

Whole blood was collected in K2EDTA tubes by collaborating institutions according to the institutions' own protocols. Collaborator samples were shipped for TCRbeta analysis as frozen whole blood, isolated PBMCs, or DNA extracted from either sample type. CDR1 and CDR2, per the germline V gene, are MDHEN and SYDVKM. There are 13 amino acids in the CDR3, from cysteine to phenylalanine inclusive. Only the CDR3 DNA stays, 39 bases, in frame from base 1. V is pared back by 6 bases and J by 7 bases, with 13 bases lying between the germline termini. Details on this clone: The antigen this receptor binds is unknown. No qualities accompany the bases; no much larger clone lies one base away.

TCRbeta CDR3 regions were amplified from genomic DNA using the immunoSEQ Assay, a bias-controlled multiplex PCR. Under the source paper's analysis protocol: The number of nucleated cells in each sample was estimated by amplification of reference gene primers within the assay. To quantify the absolute abundance of each unique TCRbeta CDR3 rearrangement, sequence reads were collapsed and filtered. Productive Simpson clonality was computed per sample as the square root of Simpson's diversity index over productive rearrangements. Drawn from immuneACCESS, this table holds only the in-frame rearrangements with V and J called that TCRdb kept. Clones are partly lost; checked studies trace under half to an unresolved V gene and leave the rest unexplained. V and J calls and clone size follow that table, whereas D and trimming were derived from the DNA. The sample contains roughly 160,000 clones, 70% to 90% of them found a single time. Of the sample, more than 1% falls within the top ten clones.

The chain links TRBV28 with TRBJ1-5, with a tentative D gene TRBD1 over 6 matching bases. The sample comprised peripheral blood. The origin of this receptor is a man aged 35-49 years with acute or convalescent COVID-19. The CDR3 reads as follows: CASRSDSWQPQHF. The sequenced DNA: TGTGCCAGCAGATCGGACAGTTGGCAGCCCCAGCATTTT.